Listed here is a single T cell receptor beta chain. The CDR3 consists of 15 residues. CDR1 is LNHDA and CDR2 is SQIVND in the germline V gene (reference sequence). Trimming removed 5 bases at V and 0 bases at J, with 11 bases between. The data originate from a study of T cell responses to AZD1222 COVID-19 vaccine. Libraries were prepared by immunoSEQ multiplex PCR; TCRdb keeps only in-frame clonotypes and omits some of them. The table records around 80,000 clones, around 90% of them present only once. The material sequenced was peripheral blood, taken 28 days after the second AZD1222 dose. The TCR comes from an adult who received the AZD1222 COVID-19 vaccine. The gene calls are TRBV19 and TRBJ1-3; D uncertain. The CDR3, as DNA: TGTGCCAGTAGTGCCCCAGGATACTCTGGAAACACCATATATTTT. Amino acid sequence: CASSAPGYSGNTIYF.